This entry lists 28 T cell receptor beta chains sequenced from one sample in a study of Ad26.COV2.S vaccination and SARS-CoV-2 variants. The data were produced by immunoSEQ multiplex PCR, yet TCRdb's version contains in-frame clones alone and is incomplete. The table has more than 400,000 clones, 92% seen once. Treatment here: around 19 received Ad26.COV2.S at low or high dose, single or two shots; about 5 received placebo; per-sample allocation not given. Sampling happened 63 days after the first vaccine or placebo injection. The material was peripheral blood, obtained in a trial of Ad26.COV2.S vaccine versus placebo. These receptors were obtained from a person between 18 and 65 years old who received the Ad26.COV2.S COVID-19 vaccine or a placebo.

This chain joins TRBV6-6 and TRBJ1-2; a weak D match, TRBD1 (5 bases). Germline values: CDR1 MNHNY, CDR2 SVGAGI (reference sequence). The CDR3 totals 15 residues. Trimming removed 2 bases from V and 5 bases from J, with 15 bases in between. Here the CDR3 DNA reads TGTGCCAGCAGTTACGCGGGGGACGGCACATATGGCTACACCTTC. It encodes CASSYAGDGTYGYTF.

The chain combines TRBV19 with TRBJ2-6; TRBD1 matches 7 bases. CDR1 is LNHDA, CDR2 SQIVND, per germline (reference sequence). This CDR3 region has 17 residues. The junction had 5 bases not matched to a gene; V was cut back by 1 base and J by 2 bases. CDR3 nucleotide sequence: TGTGCCAGTAGTATAGGGCAGGGGGTAGCTGGGGCCAACGTCCTGACTTTC. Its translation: CASSIGQGVAGANVLTF. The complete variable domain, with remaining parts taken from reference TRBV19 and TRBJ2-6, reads DGGITQSPKYLFRKEGQNVTLSCEQNLNHDAMYWYRQDPGQGLRLIYYSQIVNDFQKGDIAEGYSVSREKKESFPLTVTSAQKNPTAFYLCASSIGQGVAGANVLTFGAGSRLTVL.

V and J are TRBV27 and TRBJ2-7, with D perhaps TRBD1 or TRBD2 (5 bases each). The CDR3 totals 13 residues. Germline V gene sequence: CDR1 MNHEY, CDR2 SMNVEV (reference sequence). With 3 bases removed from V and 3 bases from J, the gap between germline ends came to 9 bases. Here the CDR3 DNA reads TGTGCCAGCAGTTTGGGACGGAACTACGAGCAGTACTTC. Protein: CASSLGRNYEQYF.

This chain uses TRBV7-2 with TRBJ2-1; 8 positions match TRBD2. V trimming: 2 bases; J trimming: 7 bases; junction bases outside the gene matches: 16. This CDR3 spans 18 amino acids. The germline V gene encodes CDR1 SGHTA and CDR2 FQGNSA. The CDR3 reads CASSLRRVAGGHGNEQFF. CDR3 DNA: TGTGCCAGCAGCTTACGACGTGTGGCGGGGGGCCATGGTAATGAGCAGTTCTTC. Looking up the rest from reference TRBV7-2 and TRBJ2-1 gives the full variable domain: GAGVSQSPSNKVTEKGKDVELRCDPISGHTALYWYRQSLGQGLEFLIYFQGNSAPDKSGLPSDRFSAERTGGSVSTLTIQRTQQEDSAVYLCASSLRRVAGGHGNEQFFGPGTRLTVL.

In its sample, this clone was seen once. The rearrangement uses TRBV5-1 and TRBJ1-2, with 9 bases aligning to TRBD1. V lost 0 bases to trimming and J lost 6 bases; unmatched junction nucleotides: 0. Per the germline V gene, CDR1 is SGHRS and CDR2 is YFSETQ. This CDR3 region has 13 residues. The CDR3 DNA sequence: TGCGCCAGCAGCTTGGGGACAGGGGATGGCTACACCTTC. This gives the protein CASSLGTGDGYTF.

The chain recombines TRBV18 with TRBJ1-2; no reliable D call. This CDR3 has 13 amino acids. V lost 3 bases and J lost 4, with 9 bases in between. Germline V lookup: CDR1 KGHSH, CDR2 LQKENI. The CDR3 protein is CASSPRDSYGYTF. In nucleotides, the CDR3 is TGTGCCAGCTCACCGAGGGATAGCTATGGCTACACCTTC.

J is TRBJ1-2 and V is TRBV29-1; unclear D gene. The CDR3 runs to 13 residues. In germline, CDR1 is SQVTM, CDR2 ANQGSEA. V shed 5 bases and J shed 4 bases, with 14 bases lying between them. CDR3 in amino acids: CSVSTSDGYGYTF. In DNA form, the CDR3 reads TGCAGCGTTTCAACCAGTGATGGCTATGGCTACACCTTC.

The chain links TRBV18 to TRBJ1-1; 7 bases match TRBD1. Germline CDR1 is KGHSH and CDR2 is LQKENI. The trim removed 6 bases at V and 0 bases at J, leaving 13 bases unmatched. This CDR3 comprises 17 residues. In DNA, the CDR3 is TGTGCCAGCTCTCTTAGGGACTCGGGACAGATGAACACTGAAGCTTTCTTT. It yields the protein CASSLRDSGQMNTEAFF.

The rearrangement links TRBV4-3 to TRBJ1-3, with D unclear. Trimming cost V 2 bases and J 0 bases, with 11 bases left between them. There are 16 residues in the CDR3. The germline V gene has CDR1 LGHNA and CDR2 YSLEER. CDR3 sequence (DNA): TGCGCCAGCAGCCAACAGAAGCGGAGCTCTGGAAACACCATATATTTT. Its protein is CASSQQKRSSGNTIYF.

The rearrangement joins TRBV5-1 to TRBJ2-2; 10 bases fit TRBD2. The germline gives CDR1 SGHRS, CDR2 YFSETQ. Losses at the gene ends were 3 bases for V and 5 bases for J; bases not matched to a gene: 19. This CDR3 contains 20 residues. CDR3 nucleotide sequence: TGCGCCAGCAGCTACCCGAGGGGGCTAGCGGGGGCCCTGAGGACCGGGGAGCTGTTTTTT. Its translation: CASSYPRGLAGALRTGELFF.

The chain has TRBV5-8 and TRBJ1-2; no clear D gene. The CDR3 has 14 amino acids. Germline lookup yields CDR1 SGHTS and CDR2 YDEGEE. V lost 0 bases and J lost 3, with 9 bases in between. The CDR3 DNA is TGTGCCAGCAGCTTGGAGGGCCTCTACTATGGCTACACCTTC. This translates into CASSLEGLYYGYTF.

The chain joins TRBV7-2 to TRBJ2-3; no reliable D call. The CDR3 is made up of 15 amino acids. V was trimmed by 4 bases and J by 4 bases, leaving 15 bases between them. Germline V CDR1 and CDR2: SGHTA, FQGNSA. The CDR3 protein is CASSSRLVTSDTQYF. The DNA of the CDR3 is TGTGCCAGCAGCTCCAGGCTAGTCACCTCAGATACGCAGTATTTT. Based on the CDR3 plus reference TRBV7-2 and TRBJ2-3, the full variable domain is GAGVSQSPSNKVTEKGKDVELRCDPISGHTALYWYRQSLGQGLEFLIYFQGNSAPDKSGLPSDRFSAERTGGSVSTLTIQRTQQEDSAVYLCASSSRLVTSDTQYFGPGTRLTVL.

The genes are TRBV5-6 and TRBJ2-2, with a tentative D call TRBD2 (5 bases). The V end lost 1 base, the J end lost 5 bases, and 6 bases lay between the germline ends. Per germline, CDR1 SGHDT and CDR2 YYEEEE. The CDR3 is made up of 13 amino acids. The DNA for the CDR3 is TGTGCCAGCAGCTTGTCGGGAACCGGGGAGCTGTTTTTT. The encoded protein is CASSLSGTGELFF.

The CDR3 reads CASSYLGTGGNYGYTF. In DNA, the CDR3 is TGTGCCAGCAGTTATCTCGGTACAGGGGGCAACTATGGCTACACCTTC. The chain carries TRBV6-2 or TRBV6-3 and TRBJ1-2; TRBD1 matches at 9 bases. From germline, CDR1 is MNHEY and CDR2 SVGEGT. This CDR3 region has 16 residues. Unmatched junction bases numbered 7, after V lost 3 bases and J lost 2 bases.

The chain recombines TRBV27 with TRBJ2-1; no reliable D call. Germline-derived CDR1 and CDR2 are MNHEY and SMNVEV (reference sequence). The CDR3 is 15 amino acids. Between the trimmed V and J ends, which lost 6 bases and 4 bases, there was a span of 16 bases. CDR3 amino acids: CASSPDPIKYNEQFF. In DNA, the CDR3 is TGTGCCAGCAGCCCTGACCCAATAAAGTACAATGAGCAGTTCTTC.

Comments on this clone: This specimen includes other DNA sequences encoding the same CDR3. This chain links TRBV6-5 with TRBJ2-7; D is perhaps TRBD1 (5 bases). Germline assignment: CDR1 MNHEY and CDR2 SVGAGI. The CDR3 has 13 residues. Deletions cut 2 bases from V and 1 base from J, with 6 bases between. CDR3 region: CASSYRGSYEQYF. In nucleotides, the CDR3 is TGTGCCAGCAGTTACAGGGGATCCTACGAGCAGTACTTC.

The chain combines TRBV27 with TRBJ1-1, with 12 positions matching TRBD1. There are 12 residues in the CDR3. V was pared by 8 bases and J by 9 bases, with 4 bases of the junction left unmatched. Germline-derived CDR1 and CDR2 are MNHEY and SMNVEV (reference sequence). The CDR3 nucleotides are TGTGCCAGCCGGGACAGGGGGCGCCAAGCTTTCTTT. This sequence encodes CASRDRGRQAFF.

CDR3 bases: TGTGCCAGCAGCCAAGGCCATTCCCAGCAAGAGACCCAGTACTTC. Translation: CASSQGHSQQETQYF. This rearrangement joins TRBV3-1 (or the pseudogene TRBV3-2) to TRBJ2-5; no clear D gene. This CDR3 comprises 15 residues. V lost 1 base, J lost 2 bases, and 11 bases lay in between. The germline CDR1 and CDR2 sequences are LGHDT and YNNKEL (reference sequence).

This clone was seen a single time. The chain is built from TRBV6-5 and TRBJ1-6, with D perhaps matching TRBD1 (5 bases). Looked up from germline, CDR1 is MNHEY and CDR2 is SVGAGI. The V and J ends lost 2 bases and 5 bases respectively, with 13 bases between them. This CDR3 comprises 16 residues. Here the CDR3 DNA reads TGTGCCAGCAGTTACGGGGGGATTCTCGATAATTCACCCCTCCACTTT. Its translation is CASSYGGILDNSPLHF.

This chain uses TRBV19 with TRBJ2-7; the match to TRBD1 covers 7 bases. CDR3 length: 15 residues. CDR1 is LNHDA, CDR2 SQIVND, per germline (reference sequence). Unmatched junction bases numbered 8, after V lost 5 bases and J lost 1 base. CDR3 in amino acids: CASSLRDSESYEQYF. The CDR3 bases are TGTGCCAGTAGTCTCCGGGACAGCGAATCCTACGAGCAGTACTTC.

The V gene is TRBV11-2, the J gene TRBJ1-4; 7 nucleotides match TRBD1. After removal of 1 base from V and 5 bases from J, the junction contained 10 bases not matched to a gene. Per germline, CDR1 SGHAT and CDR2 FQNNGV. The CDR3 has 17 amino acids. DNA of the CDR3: TGTGCCAGCAGCTTAGGGCCGGGGGGGACAGTGAATGAAAAACTGTTTTTT. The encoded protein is CASSLGPGGTVNEKLFF.

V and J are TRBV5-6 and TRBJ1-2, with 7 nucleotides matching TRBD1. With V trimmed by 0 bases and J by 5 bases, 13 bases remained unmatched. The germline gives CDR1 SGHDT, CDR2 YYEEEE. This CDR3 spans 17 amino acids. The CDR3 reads CASSLVSQGRARYGYTF. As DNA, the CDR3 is TGTGCCAGCAGCTTGGTTTCACAGGGGCGCGCGAGGTATGGCTACACCTTC.

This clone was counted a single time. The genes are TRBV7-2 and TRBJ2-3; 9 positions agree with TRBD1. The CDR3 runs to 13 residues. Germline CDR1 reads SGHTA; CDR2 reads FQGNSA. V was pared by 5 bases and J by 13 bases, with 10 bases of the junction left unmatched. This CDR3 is CASSHKQGAHKYF. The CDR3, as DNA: TGTGCCAGCAGCCACAAACAGGGGGCGCATAAGTATTTT.

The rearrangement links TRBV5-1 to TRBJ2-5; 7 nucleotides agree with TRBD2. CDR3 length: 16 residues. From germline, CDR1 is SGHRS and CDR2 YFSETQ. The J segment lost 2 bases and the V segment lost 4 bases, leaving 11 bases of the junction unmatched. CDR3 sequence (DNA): TGCGCCAGCAGCGGACGGGAGGCTCAGCGGCAAGAGACCCAGTACTTC. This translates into CASSGREAQRQETQYF. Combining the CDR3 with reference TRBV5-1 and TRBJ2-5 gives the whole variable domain KAGVTQTPRYLIKTRGQQVTLSCSPISGHRSVSWYQQTPGQGLQFLFEYFSETQRNKGNFPGRFSGRQFSNSRSEMNVSTLELGDSALYLCASSGREAQRQETQYFGPGTRLLVL.

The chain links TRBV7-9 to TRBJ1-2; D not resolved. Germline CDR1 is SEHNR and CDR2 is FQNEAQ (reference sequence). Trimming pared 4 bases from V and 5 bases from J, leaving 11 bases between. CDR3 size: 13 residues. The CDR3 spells CASSSSENYGYTF. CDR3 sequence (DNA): TGTGCCAGCAGCTCATCGGAGAATTATGGCTACACCTTC.

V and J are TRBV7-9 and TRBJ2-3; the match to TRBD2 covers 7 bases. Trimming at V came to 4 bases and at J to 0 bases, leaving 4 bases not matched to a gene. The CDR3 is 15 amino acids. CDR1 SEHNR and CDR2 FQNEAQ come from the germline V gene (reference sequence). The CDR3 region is CASSSHGGSTDTQYF. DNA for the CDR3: TGTGCCAGCAGCTCCCACGGGGGGAGCACAGATACGCAGTATTTT.

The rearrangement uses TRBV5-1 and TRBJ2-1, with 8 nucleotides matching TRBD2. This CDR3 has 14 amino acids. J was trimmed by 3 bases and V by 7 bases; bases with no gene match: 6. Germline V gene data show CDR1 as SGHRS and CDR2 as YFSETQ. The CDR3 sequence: CASDPGGIYNEQFF. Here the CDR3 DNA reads TGCGCCAGCGACCCGGGGGGGATCTACAATGAGCAGTTCTTC.

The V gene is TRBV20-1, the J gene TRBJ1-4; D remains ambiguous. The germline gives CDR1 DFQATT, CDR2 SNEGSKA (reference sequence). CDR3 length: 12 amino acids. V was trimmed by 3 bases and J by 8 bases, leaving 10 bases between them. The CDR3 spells CSASYSGEKLFF. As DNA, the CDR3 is TGCAGTGCTAGTTATTCCGGCGAAAAACTGTTTTTT.